The rows below give T cell receptor beta chains drawn from one sample of a study of cytomegalovirus exposure and HLA in healthy donors. The repertoire was sequenced with immunoSEQ multiplex PCR; TCRdb's copy has only in-frame clones and lacks some. The sample has 100,000 to 150,000 clones, 70% to 85% seen once. Sequenced input: PBMCs. Every receptor here comes from a man between 18 and 29 years old in good health and CMV-seronegative. CDR3s include the opening cysteine and the closing phenylalanine or tryptophan. Fields, in order: J gene, clone size, CDR3 length, D gene, V gene, CDR3 DNA, CDR3 protein. The D gene is left open where the match is weak. Clone size is given for some rows only: seen once, a few or many times, or a class if the clone is expanded.

j_call: TRBJ2-3
clone_size: -
cdr3_length: 16
d_call: TRBD2
v_call: TRBV11-3
cdr3_nt: TGTGCCAGCAGCTTAGGGTCCGGGGGGACCACAGATACGCAGTATTTT
cdr3_aa: CASSLGSGGTTDTQYF

j_call: TRBJ2-3
clone_size: -
cdr3_length: 18
d_call: TRBD2
v_call: TRBV15
cdr3_nt: TGTGCCACCAGCAGAGATACTGGGCTAGCGGGGGGCACAGATACGCAGTATTTT
cdr3_aa: CATSRDTGLAGGTDTQYF

j_call: TRBJ2-2
clone_size: -
cdr3_length: 16
d_call: -
v_call: TRBV14
cdr3_nt: TGTGCCAGCAGCCAAGAGGGGACTTGGAACACCGGGGAGCTGTTTTTT
cdr3_aa: CASSQEGTWNTGELFF

j_call: TRBJ2-4
clone_size: few
cdr3_length: 21
d_call: TRBD1
v_call: TRBV4-2
cdr3_nt: TGTGCCAGCAGCCACACACGTAGCAGGGGGATTTCCCCTAGGGCCAAAAACATTCAGTACTTC
cdr3_aa: CASSHTRSRGISPRAKNIQYF

j_call: TRBJ2-7
clone_size: -
cdr3_length: 15
d_call: -
v_call: TRBV27
cdr3_nt: TGTGCCAGCAGTTTATCGCCCGGGATCTCCTACGAGCAGTACTTC
cdr3_aa: CASSLSPGISYEQYF

j_call: TRBJ1-6
clone_size: -
cdr3_length: 14
d_call: -
v_call: TRBV19
cdr3_nt: TGTGCCAGTACGGCAGGGGCAGCCCATTCACCCCTCCACTTT
cdr3_aa: CASTAGAAHSPLHF

j_call: TRBJ1-2
clone_size: once
cdr3_length: 17
d_call: -
v_call: TRBV28
cdr3_nt: TGTGCCAGCAGTTATAGTCCACAGGAAGGCCTCTACTATGGCTACACCTTC
cdr3_aa: CASSYSPQEGLYYGYTF

j_call: TRBJ1-5
clone_size: -
cdr3_length: 15
d_call: -
v_call: TRBV5-6
cdr3_nt: TGTGCCAGCAGCTTGTTGAAGGGGCCAAATCAGCCCCAGCATTTT
cdr3_aa: CASSLLKGPNQPQHF

j_call: TRBJ2-2
clone_size: -
cdr3_length: 19
d_call: -
v_call: TRBV5-1
cdr3_nt: TGCGCCAGCAGCTTGAATACTGTGGTTGGCAGGCTCTTCCCCGGGGAGCTGTTTTTT
cdr3_aa: CASSLNTVVGRLFPGELFF

j_call: TRBJ1-1
clone_size: -
cdr3_length: 14
d_call: -
v_call: TRBV6-1
cdr3_nt: TGTGCCAGCAGTCCTCGGCAGGGGAGTACTGAAGCTTTCTTT
cdr3_aa: CASSPRQGSTEAFF

j_call: TRBJ1-1
clone_size: -
cdr3_length: 13
d_call: -
v_call: TRBV7-6
cdr3_nt: TGTGCCAGCAGTTTGTCCGGGATTCGGGAAGCTTTCTTT
cdr3_aa: CASSLSGIREAFF

j_call: TRBJ1-5
clone_size: -
cdr3_length: 20
d_call: -
v_call: TRBV19
cdr3_nt: TGTGCCAGTAGTATAGATCACTTTCCGGTACAGGAAGGGCGTAATCAGCCCCAGCATTTT
cdr3_aa: CASSIDHFPVQEGRNQPQHF

j_call: TRBJ1-4
clone_size: -
cdr3_length: 15
d_call: -
v_call: TRBV5-5
cdr3_nt: TGTGCCAGCAGCCCAGAGTGGGGGGGTAATGAAAAACTGTTTTTT
cdr3_aa: CASSPEWGGNEKLFF

j_call: TRBJ2-4
clone_size: few
cdr3_length: 13
d_call: TRBD2
v_call: TRBV27
cdr3_nt: TGTGCCAGCTCCCGTCGGGGGGAGGACATTCAGTACTTC
cdr3_aa: CASSRRGEDIQYF

j_call: TRBJ2-2
clone_size: -
cdr3_length: 18
d_call: -
v_call: TRBV1
cdr3_nt: TGCCCCAGCAGCGGGGGGTGGCGGGGGGGCCTTTGGACCGGGGAGCTGTTTTTT
cdr3_aa: CPSSGGWRGGLWTGELFF

j_call: TRBJ1-4
clone_size: -
cdr3_length: 15
d_call: TRBD1
v_call: TRBV7-9
cdr3_nt: TGTGCCAGCAGCACCCGGACAGGGACGGGAGAAAAACTGTTTTTT
cdr3_aa: CASSTRTGTGEKLFF

j_call: TRBJ1-1
clone_size: -
cdr3_length: 15
d_call: -
v_call: TRBV2
cdr3_nt: TGTGCCAGCTCCTCACAAGGGGGGGCGACTGGTGAAGCTTTCTTT
cdr3_aa: CASSSQGGATGEAFF

j_call: TRBJ2-5
clone_size: -
cdr3_length: 12
d_call: -
v_call: TRBV5-6
cdr3_nt: TGTGCCAGCAGCTCGCCGGGTCCGGAGCAGTACTTC
cdr3_aa: CASSSPGPEQYF

j_call: TRBJ1-2
clone_size: -
cdr3_length: 15
d_call: -
v_call: TRBV14
cdr3_nt: TGTGCCAGCAGCCAAGAAAGGACAGCTAACTATGGCTACACCTTC
cdr3_aa: CASSQERTANYGYTF

j_call: TRBJ2-3
clone_size: -
cdr3_length: 16
d_call: -
v_call: TRBV5-1
cdr3_nt: TGCGCCAGCAGCGTGACCGGACTTTCGGTCCCAGATACGCAGTATTTT
cdr3_aa: CASSVTGLSVPDTQYF

j_call: TRBJ2-3
clone_size: -
cdr3_length: 16
d_call: -
v_call: TRBV6-5
cdr3_nt: TGTGCCAGCAGTTACTCTGTTTGGGCGACCACAGATACGCAGTATTTT
cdr3_aa: CASSYSVWATTDTQYF

j_call: TRBJ1-5
clone_size: -
cdr3_length: 15
d_call: TRBD1
v_call: TRBV5-6
cdr3_nt: TGTGCCAGCAGCTTGTCTGACAGGGGGAGTCAGCCCCAGCATTTT
cdr3_aa: CASSLSDRGSQPQHF

j_call: TRBJ1-6
clone_size: -
cdr3_length: 15
d_call: -
v_call: TRBV27
cdr3_nt: TGTGCCAGCAGTCGACACAGGGAAAAGGTCTCACCCCTCCACTTT
cdr3_aa: CASSRHREKVSPLHF

j_call: TRBJ1-1
clone_size: once
cdr3_length: 13
d_call: -
v_call: TRBV19
cdr3_nt: TGTGCCAGTAGTACCCGGGGGGACACTGAAGCTTTCTTT
cdr3_aa: CASSTRGDTEAFF

j_call: TRBJ2-1
clone_size: -
cdr3_length: 19
d_call: -
v_call: TRBV5-1
cdr3_nt: TGCGCCAGCAGCTTGTGGTTTCGCTCCGGGACATGGGACTACAATGAGCAGTTCTTC
cdr3_aa: CASSLWFRSGTWDYNEQFF

j_call: TRBJ1-2
clone_size: -
cdr3_length: 14
d_call: -
v_call: TRBV18
cdr3_nt: TGTGCCAGCTCACCTACGAGGGAGATGGACGGCTACACCTTC
cdr3_aa: CASSPTREMDGYTF

j_call: TRBJ2-2
clone_size: few
cdr3_length: 15
d_call: TRBD2
v_call: TRBV11-2
cdr3_nt: TGTGCCAGCAGCCCGGGACTAGACAGCACCGGGGAGCTGTTTTTT
cdr3_aa: CASSPGLDSTGELFF

j_call: TRBJ2-1
clone_size: -
cdr3_length: 16
d_call: TRBD2
v_call: TRBV7-2
cdr3_nt: TGTGCCAGCAGCTTTGGGGCGGGGGGGCTCGGAAATGAGCAGTTCTTC
cdr3_aa: CASSFGAGGLGNEQFF

j_call: TRBJ2-7
clone_size: few
cdr3_length: 13
d_call: TRBD1
v_call: TRBV6-5
cdr3_nt: TGTGCCAGCAGTATGGGACAGGGAAGCAGGCAGTACTTC
cdr3_aa: CASSMGQGSRQYF

j_call: TRBJ1-2
clone_size: -
cdr3_length: 14
d_call: -
v_call: TRBV5-1
cdr3_nt: TGCGCCAGCAGCTTGGGGCAGGGAGGCTATGGCTACACCTTC
cdr3_aa: CASSLGQGGYGYTF

j_call: TRBJ2-7
clone_size: -
cdr3_length: 15
d_call: TRBD2
v_call: TRBV5-4
cdr3_nt: TGTGCCAGCAGCTTCAAAGCGGGGGGCACCTACGAGCAGTACTTC
cdr3_aa: CASSFKAGGTYEQYF

j_call: TRBJ1-1
clone_size: -
cdr3_length: 15
d_call: -
v_call: TRBV12-5
cdr3_nt: TGTGCTAGTGGTTTGGCTGGACAGCCAAAAACTGAAGCTTTCTTT
cdr3_aa: CASGLAGQPKTEAFF

j_call: TRBJ2-2
clone_size: -
cdr3_length: 14
d_call: -
v_call: TRBV10-2
cdr3_nt: TGCGCCAGCAGTGAGGGGCGTCCCACCGGGGAGCTGTTTTTT
cdr3_aa: CASSEGRPTGELFF

j_call: TRBJ1-1
clone_size: -
cdr3_length: 14
d_call: TRBD1
v_call: TRBV5-6
cdr3_nt: TGTGCCAGCAGCTCGTTGACAGGGCGTACTGAAGCTTTCTTT
cdr3_aa: CASSSLTGRTEAFF

j_call: TRBJ2-5
clone_size: -
cdr3_length: 13
d_call: TRBD2
v_call: TRBV6-9
cdr3_nt: TGTGCCAGCAGTTGGACTAGCGAAGAGACCCAGTACTTC
cdr3_aa: CASSWTSEETQYF

j_call: TRBJ2-2
clone_size: -
cdr3_length: 13
d_call: -
v_call: TRBV6-5
cdr3_nt: TGTGCCAGCAGGCAGGGCGGCACCGGGGAGCTGTTTTTT
cdr3_aa: CASRQGGTGELFF

j_call: TRBJ2-1
clone_size: -
cdr3_length: 16
d_call: TRBD2
v_call: TRBV7-6
cdr3_nt: TGTGCCAGCAGCTTAGAAGGCGGGGGGAGGGACAATGAGCAGTTCTTC
cdr3_aa: CASSLEGGGRDNEQFF

j_call: TRBJ1-1
clone_size: -
cdr3_length: 13
d_call: TRBD1
v_call: TRBV2
cdr3_nt: TGTGCCACCCAACAGGGGGGCAACACTGAAGCTTTCTTT
cdr3_aa: CATQQGGNTEAFF

j_call: TRBJ2-1
clone_size: -
cdr3_length: 17
d_call: -
v_call: TRBV7-3
cdr3_nt: TGTGCCAGCAGCTTAAACCCCCCCGGGGTGTCCTACAATGAGCAGTTCTTC
cdr3_aa: CASSLNPPGVSYNEQFF

j_call: TRBJ2-1
clone_size: -
cdr3_length: 15
d_call: TRBD2
v_call: TRBV19
cdr3_nt: TGTGCCAGTACCCGGGGCGGGGGGCCGGGGGATGAGCAGTTCTTC
cdr3_aa: CASTRGGGPGDEQFF